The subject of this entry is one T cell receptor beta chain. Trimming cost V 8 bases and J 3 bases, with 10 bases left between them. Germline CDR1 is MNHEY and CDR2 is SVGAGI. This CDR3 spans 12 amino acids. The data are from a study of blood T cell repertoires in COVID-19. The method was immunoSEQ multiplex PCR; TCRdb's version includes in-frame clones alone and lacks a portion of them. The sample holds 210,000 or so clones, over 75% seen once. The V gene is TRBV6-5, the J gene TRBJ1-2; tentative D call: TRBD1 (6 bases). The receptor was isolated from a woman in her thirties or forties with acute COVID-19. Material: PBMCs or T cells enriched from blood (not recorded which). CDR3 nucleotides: TGTGCCAGCCGCAGGACAGACTATGGCTACACCTTC. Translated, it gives CASRRTDYGYTF.